Shown below are 29 T cell receptor beta chains from a single sample sequenced in a study of shared clonotypes between healthy human individuals (dated by TCRdb to the early 2020s). Preparation of the library involved the immunoSEQ multiplex PCR assay. TCRdb holds this immuneACCESS table with in-frame rearrangements only. Some clones are missing; in checked studies, unresolved V genes explain under half, and the rest has no known cause. This sample gives around 550,000 clones in total; almost 97% of them show up just once. The ten largest clones take up 0.06% of the sample. Sequenced material: naive CD4+ T cells sorted from blood. In the paper's terms, the cell subset or site label means: CD45RA+ positively selected. The source of these receptors is a woman between 25 and 40 years old in good health.

The chain joins TRBV16 to TRBJ2-1; D is unclear. Trimming pared 0 bases from V and 5 bases from J, leaving 8 bases between. This CDR3 is built from 14 residues. The V gene's germline CDR1 is KGHSY and CDR2 FQNENV. CDR3 in DNA: TGTGCCAGCAGCCAATCCTATGCCGACAATGAGCAGTTCTTC. This codes for CASSQSYADNEQFF.

This clone was found a few times. Different DNA sequences within this sample yield the same CDR3. V and J are TRBV20-1 and TRBJ2-1; D call uncertain. CDR1 and CDR2 from the germline V gene are DFQATT and SNEGSKA (reference sequence). The CDR3 extends over 10 amino acids. V shed 3 bases and J shed 6 bases, with 3 bases lying between them. The CDR3 reads CSASSNEQFF. The CDR3 DNA sequence: TGCAGTGCTAGTTCCAATGAGCAGTTCTTC.

J is TRBJ2-1 and V is TRBV25-1; 13 bases match TRBD2. The J segment lost 2 bases and the V segment lost 2 bases, leaving 6 bases of the junction unmatched. Germline V gene lookup returns CDR1 MGHDK and CDR2 SYGVNS. The CDR3 has 18 amino acids. CDR3 DNA: TGTGCCAGCAGTGAAGCCCTGGGACTAGCGGGGACCTACAATGAGCAGTTCTTC. This encodes CASSEALGLAGTYNEQFF.

In nucleotides, the CDR3 is TGCGCCAGCAGCCAAGGAACCTTTGGAGGGCCCGATACGCAGTATTTT. It encodes CASSQGTFGGPDTQYF. The rearrangement joins TRBV4-1 to TRBJ2-3; tentative D call: TRBD2 (6 bases). Trimming stripped 1 base from V and 6 bases from J, with 17 bases between. The CDR3 runs to 16 residues. Germline CDR1 reads MGHRA; CDR2 reads YSYEKL.

This chain joins TRBV27 and TRBJ1-2; D remains unclear. Trimming left V 4 bases short and J 8 bases short, with 20 bases between. The CDR3 runs 15 residues. Germline V gene data show CDR1 as MNHEY and CDR2 as SMNVEV (reference sequence). Here the CDR3 reads CASSSHIQQTGGYTF. The CDR3 DNA reads as TGTGCCAGCAGTTCCCACATACAACAGACGGGCGGCTACACCTTC.

The chain carries TRBV28 and TRBJ2-7; 11 positions match TRBD1. The CDR3 length is 14 residues. V lost 8 bases to trimming and J lost 3 bases; unmatched junction nucleotides: 6. Germline CDR1 MDHEN, CDR2 SYDVKM. This CDR3 reads CASGGQGAYYEQYF. DNA for the CDR3: TGTGCCAGCGGCGGACAGGGGGCATACTACGAGCAGTACTTC.

V is TRBV6-5 and J is TRBJ2-7; 7 bases align to TRBD2. This CDR3 is built from 13 residues. CDR1 is MNHEY and CDR2 is SVGAGI in the germline V gene. Trimming took 6 bases from V and 2 from J; bases not matched to a gene: 4. CDR3 in amino acids: CASRRDYAYEQYF. The CDR3 DNA sequence: TGTGCCAGCAGGCGGGACTATGCCTACGAGCAGTACTTC.

J is TRBJ2-5 and V is TRBV30; either TRBD1 or TRBD2 may supply D (6 bases each). The DNA end is a closer match to TRBJ2-7, so the J assignment may be wrong. The CDR3 sequence is 15 residues long. The germline CDR1 and CDR2 sequences are GTSNPN and SVGIG (reference sequence). CDR3 sequence reads: CAWSKGGANKYEQYF. CDR3 nucleotide sequence: TGTGCCTGGAGTAAGGGGGGCGCAAACAAATACGAGCAGTACTTC.

This chain joins TRBV5-4 and TRBJ1-3, with a possible D match to TRBD1 (5 bases). Trimming removed 2 bases from V and 5 bases from J, with 14 bases in between. The CDR3 contains 15 residues. Germline V gene data show CDR1 as SGHNT and CDR2 as YYREEE (reference sequence). CDR3 protein: CASSLGGTGRNTIYF. In nucleotides, the CDR3 is TGTGCCAGCAGCTTAGGAGGGACGGGAAGAAACACCATATATTTT.

The chain is built from TRBV18 and TRBJ2-6; D gene uncertain. The CDR3 consists of 17 residues. Trimming took 2 bases from V and 0 from J, leaving 11 bases between them. CDR1 is KGHSH and CDR2 is LQKENI in the germline V gene. The CDR3 sequence is CASSPNTASSGANVLTF. The CDR3 DNA follows: TGTGCCAGCTCACCAAACACCGCTAGCTCTGGGGCCAACGTCCTGACTTTC.

The chain employs TRBV15 and TRBJ1-1, with 7 bases aligning to TRBD1. The CDR3 loop spans 18 amino acids. V was pared by 5 bases and J by 2 bases, with 17 bases of the junction left unmatched. Looked up from germline, CDR1 is LNHNV and CDR2 is YYDKDF (reference sequence). CDR3 nucleotides: TGTGCCACCAGCGTCCGGCCGGGTTGGTCAGGGGGAAACACTGAAGCTTTCTTT. Translation gives CATSVRPGWSGGNTEAFF. The variable domain in full, with the rest retrieved from reference TRBV15 and TRBJ1-1, is DAMVIQNPRYQVTQFGKPVTLSCSQTLNHNVMYWYQQKSSQAPKLLFHYYDKDFNNEADTPDNFQSRRPNTSFCFLDIRSPGLGDTAMYLCATSVRPGWSGGNTEAFFGQGTRLTVV.

This clone was detected once. V usage is TRBV27 and J usage is TRBJ2-7, with TRBD2 matching 12 bases. The CDR3 length is 15 residues. Germline lookup yields CDR1 MNHEY and CDR2 SMNVEV (reference sequence). The V gene end was trimmed by 3 bases and the J gene end by 6 bases; junction bases not matched to a gene: 6. The CDR3 spells CASSFRTSGIFEQYF. The CDR3 region has the DNA TGTGCCAGCAGTTTTCGGACTAGCGGGATTTTCGAGCAGTACTTC.

The J gene is TRBJ2-1, the V gene TRBV11-1; maybe TRBD1 (7 bases). This CDR3 region has 17 residues. Between the trimmed V and J ends, which lost 5 bases and 7 bases, there was a span of 24 bases. The germline V gene encodes CDR1 SGHAT and CDR2 FQDESV (reference sequence). This CDR3 is CASSAGQTLSRVNEQFF. CDR3 sequence (DNA): TGTGCCAGCAGCGCGGGACAGACCCTCAGCCGTGTGAATGAGCAGTTCTTC.

This chain joins TRBV28 and TRBJ2-7; TRBD1 might be the D (5 bases). V dropped 5 bases and J dropped 7 bases, with 12 bases sitting between them. In germline, CDR1 is MDHEN, CDR2 SYDVKM. The CDR3 sequence is 12 residues long. Written as DNA, the CDR3 is TGTGCCAGCAGTCCCGGACCAGGGGAGCAGTACTTC. The encoded protein is CASSPGPGEQYF.

In its sample, this clone was seen once. This rearrangement joins TRBV10-2 to TRBJ1-5; D is perhaps TRBD1 (6 bases). The CDR3 loop spans 13 amino acids. Germline V gives CDR1 WSHSY, CDR2 SAAADI. The ends were cut back, 3 bases at V and 6 bases at J, with 9 bases in the middle. The CDR3 DNA is TGCGCCAGCAGTGATACAGGGATTCAGCCCCAGCATTTT. This codes for CASSDTGIQPQHF.

The chain has TRBV27 and TRBJ1-2, with D perhaps matching TRBD1 (5 bases). CDR1 and CDR2 from the germline V gene are MNHEY and SMNVEV (reference sequence). The length of the CDR3 is 15 residues. Trimming removed 3 bases at V and 4 bases at J, with 15 bases between. This CDR3 reads CASSFPAGGTYGYTF. For the CDR3, the DNA is TGTGCCAGCAGTTTCCCCGCGGGGGGTACCTATGGCTACACCTTC.

The chain joins TRBV9 to TRBJ2-7; either TRBD1 or TRBD2 may supply D (5 bases each). V lost 1 base to trimming and J lost 2 bases, with 13 bases between them. From germline, CDR1 is SGDLS and CDR2 YYNGEE. This CDR3 is 15 amino acids long. CDR3: CASSVHGTETYEQYF. CDR3 DNA sequence: TGTGCCAGCAGCGTACATGGGACGGAGACCTACGAGCAGTACTTC.

In DNA, the CDR3 is TGTGCCAGCAGCTTCTCCGCCCTACGGGGACGGGGGAATGAGCAGTTCTTC. This sequence encodes CASSFSALRGRGNEQFF. This sequence joins TRBV7-2 and TRBJ2-1; D might be TRBD2 (6 bases). The CDR3 runs 17 residues. The V end was cut by 3 bases, the J end by 7 bases, with 22 bases between. Germline CDR1 reads SGHTA; CDR2 reads FQGNSA.

V is TRBV5-1 and J is TRBJ2-2; 7 bases are shared with TRBD2. The CDR3 is 17 amino acids. The V segment lost 0 bases and the J segment 2 bases; nucleotides outside the gene matches: 7. Germline V gene data show CDR1 as SGHRS and CDR2 as YFSETQ. CDR3 sequence reads: CASSLGVLAENTGELFF. The CDR3 coding sequence is TGCGCCAGCAGCTTGGGAGTGCTAGCGGAAAACACCGGGGAGCTGTTTTTT.

The chain is built from TRBV5-5 and TRBJ2-2; the D is unclear. The CDR3 has 16 residues. Between the trimmed V and J ends, which lost 0 bases and 1 base, there was a span of 10 bases. Germline lookup yields CDR1 SGHKS and CDR2 YYEKEE (reference sequence). CDR3 loop: CASSLVGTWNTGELFF. The CDR3 DNA is TGTGCCAGCAGCTTGGTGGGAACTTGGAACACCGGGGAGCTGTTTTTT.

The rearrangement joins TRBV21-1 to TRBJ1-5; the tabulated D call, TRBD1, remains unverified against the DNA. TRBV21-1 is a listed pseudogene. This CDR3 region has 19 residues. CDR3 region: CASSKKSPPTGQGNQPQHF. The CDR3 region has the DNA TGTGCCAGCAGCAAAAAAAGCCCCCCTACAGGGCAAGGCAATCAGCCCCAGCATTTT.

This sequence joins TRBV10-3 and TRBJ1-2; D might be TRBD1 (6 bases). This CDR3 has 16 amino acids. Germline V gene sequence: CDR1 ENHRY, CDR2 SYGVKD. Trimming stripped 0 bases from V and 0 bases from J, with 11 bases between. The CDR3 DNA reads as TGTGCCATCAGTGAGTCGGGCGGGGGGCCTAACTATGGCTACACCTTC. Protein: CAISESGGGPNYGYTF.

The chain is built from TRBV5-1 and TRBJ2-5; 8 nucleotides line up with TRBD2. The V gene end was trimmed by 3 bases and the J gene end by 4 bases; junction bases not matched to a gene: 5. The germline V gene encodes CDR1 SGHRS and CDR2 YFSETQ. The CDR3 runs to 14 residues. CDR3 DNA sequence: TGCGCCAGCAGCTCGGGACTAGGTGGAGAGACCCAGTACTTC. This translates into CASSSGLGGETQYF.

J is TRBJ2-3 and V is TRBV7-2, with 10 bases fitting TRBD2. Trimming cost V 0 bases and J 5 bases; bases outside gene matches: 5. The length of the CDR3 is 16 residues. Germline V gene data show CDR1 as SGHTA and CDR2 as FQGNSA. This CDR3 reads CASSLALAGVRDTQYF. The CDR3 nucleotides read TGTGCCAGCAGCTTAGCGCTAGCGGGAGTAAGAGATACGCAGTATTTT. The full variable domain, rest sourced from reference TRBV7-2 and TRBJ2-3, is GAGVSQSPSNKVTEKGKDVELRCDPISGHTALYWYRQSLGQGLEFLIYFQGNSAPDKSGLPSDRFSAERTGGSVSTLTIQRTQQEDSAVYLCASSLALAGVRDTQYFGPGTRLTVL.

This chain joins TRBV5-1 and TRBJ1-5, with 9 bases matching TRBD1. In germline, CDR1 is SGHRS, CDR2 YFSETQ. The CDR3 extends over 16 amino acids. The V gene end was trimmed by 5 bases and the J gene end by 10 bases; junction bases not matched to a gene: 16. CDR3 region: CASRNGQGRPPFPQHF. The CDR3 nucleotides read TGCGCCAGCAGGAATGGACAGGGGCGCCCTCCCTTCCCCCAGCATTTT.

The V gene is TRBV28, the J gene TRBJ2-7; no clear D gene. Trimming removed 3 bases at V and 5 bases at J, with 17 bases between. This CDR3 comprises 15 residues. CDR1 and CDR2 from the germline V gene are MDHEN and SYDVKM. CDR3 loop: CASSLGSNRWDEQYF. CDR3 bases: TGTGCCAGCAGTTTGGGTTCCAACAGATGGGACGAGCAGTACTTC.

The J gene is TRBJ2-3, the V gene TRBV27; D not certain. Germline V gene data show CDR1 as MNHEY and CDR2 as SMNVEV (reference sequence). Trimming cost V 5 bases and J 8 bases, with 14 bases left between them. CDR3 length: 13 amino acids. CDR3 sequence: CASSRGRRGTQYF. Written as DNA, the CDR3 is TGTGCCAGCAGTCGCGGACGGCGAGGTACGCAGTATTTT.

The gene calls are TRBV6-1 and TRBJ1-2; possibly TRBD1 for D (6 bases). Germline V gene data show CDR1 as MNHNS and CDR2 as SASEGT. V lost 3 bases to trimming and J lost 7 bases, with 15 bases between them. CDR3 length: 14 amino acids. This chain's CDR3 is CASSDMGQVSGYTF. Written as DNA, the CDR3 is TGTGCCAGCAGTGACATGGGACAAGTGAGTGGCTACACCTTC.

CDR3 coding DNA: TGCGCCAGCAGCCAAGATGTCGGCGGAGAGACCCAGTACTTC. Translating it yields CASSQDVGGETQYF. This chain connects TRBV4-1 to TRBJ2-5; D is unresolved. The CDR3 is 14 amino acids. CDR1 and CDR2 (germline): MGHRA, YSYEKL. Between the trimmed V and J ends, which lost 0 bases and 4 bases, there was a span of 9 bases.